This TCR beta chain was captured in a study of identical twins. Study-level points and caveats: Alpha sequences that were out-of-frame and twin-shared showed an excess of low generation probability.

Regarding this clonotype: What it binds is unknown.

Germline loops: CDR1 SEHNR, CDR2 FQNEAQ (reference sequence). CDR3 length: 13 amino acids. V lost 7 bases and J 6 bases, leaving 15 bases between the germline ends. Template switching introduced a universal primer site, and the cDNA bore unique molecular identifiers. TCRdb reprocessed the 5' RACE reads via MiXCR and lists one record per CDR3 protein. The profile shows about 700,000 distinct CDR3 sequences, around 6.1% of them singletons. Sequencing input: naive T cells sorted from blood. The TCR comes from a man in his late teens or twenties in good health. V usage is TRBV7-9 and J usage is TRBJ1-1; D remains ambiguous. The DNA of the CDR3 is TGTGCCAGCATCCTTTTTCCGTTTCCTGAAGCTTTCTTT. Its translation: CASILFPFPEAFF. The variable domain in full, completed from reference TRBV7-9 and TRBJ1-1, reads DTGVSQNPRHKITKRGQNVTFRCDPISEHNRLYWYRQTLGQGPEFLTYFQNEAQLEKSRLLSDRFSAERPKGSFSTLEIQRTEQGDSAMYLCASILFPFPEAFFGQGTRLTVV.